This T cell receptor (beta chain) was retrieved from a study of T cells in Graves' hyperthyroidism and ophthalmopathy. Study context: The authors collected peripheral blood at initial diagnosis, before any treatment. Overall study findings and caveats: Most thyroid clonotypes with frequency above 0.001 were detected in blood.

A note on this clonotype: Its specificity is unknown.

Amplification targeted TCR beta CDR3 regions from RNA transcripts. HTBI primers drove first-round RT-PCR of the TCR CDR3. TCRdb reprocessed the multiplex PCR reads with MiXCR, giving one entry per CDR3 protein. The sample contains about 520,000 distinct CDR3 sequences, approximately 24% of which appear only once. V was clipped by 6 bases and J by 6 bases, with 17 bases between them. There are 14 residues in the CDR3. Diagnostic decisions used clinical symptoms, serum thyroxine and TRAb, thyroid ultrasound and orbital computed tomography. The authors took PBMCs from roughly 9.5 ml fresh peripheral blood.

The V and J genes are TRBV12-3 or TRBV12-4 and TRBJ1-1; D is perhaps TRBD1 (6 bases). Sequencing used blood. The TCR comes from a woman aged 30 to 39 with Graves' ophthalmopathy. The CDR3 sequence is CASSPDRIYSEAFF. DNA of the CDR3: TGTGCCAGCAGCCCCGACAGGATTTATTCTGAAGCTTTCTTT.